This entry concerns a single T cell receptor beta chain. These data belong to a study of T cells in Graves' hyperthyroidism and ophthalmopathy. Looked up from germline, CDR1 is GTSNPN and CDR2 is SVGIG (reference sequence). CDR3 size: 15 residues. Unmatched junction bases numbered 12, after V lost 3 bases and J lost 5 bases. RNA transcripts served as the template for amplifying TCR beta CDR3 regions. RT-PCR in the first round (using the HTBI primer set) targeted the TCR CDR3. One entry per CDR3 protein, called by TCRdb with MiXCR from the multiplex PCR reads. The table has about 640,000 distinct CDR3 sequences, 20% to 25% seen once; the top ten hold around a third.

Sequencing used blood. J is TRBJ2-5 and V is TRBV30, with 7 bases identical to TRBD1. The TCR comes from a man aged 30 to 39 with Graves' ophthalmopathy. The CDR3: CAWRGDRSFSETQYF. DNA of the CDR3: TGTGCCTGGAGAGGGGACAGAAGCTTTTCGGAGACCCAGTACTTC.